Presented here are 13 T cell receptor beta chains from one specimen sequenced in a study of CD8 T cells in ankylosing spondylitis. One entry per CDR3 protein results from TCRdb running MiXCR on the 5' RACE reads. The sample records 240,000 or so distinct CDR3 sequences, around 11% being singletons. The specimen was blood, either unsorted or a sorted T cell fraction (not recorded which). Source of these receptors: a male donor with ankylosing spondylitis or in good health (not recorded which).

The chain joins TRBV11-2 to TRBJ2-7, with 8 bases lining up with TRBD2. The CDR3 runs 16 residues. J was trimmed by 5 bases and V by 3 bases; bases with no gene match: 12. CDR1 is SGHAT, CDR2 FQNNGV, per germline. CDR3 nucleotides: TGTGCCAGCAGCTTTAAGTCGTCTAGCGGGTCTCACGAGCAGTACTTC. Translating it yields CASSFKSSSGSHEQYF.

This clonotype was recorded at least ten times. The chain is built from TRBV5-1 and TRBJ2-1, with 8 bases that match TRBD1. The CDR3 extends over 14 amino acids. Germline values: CDR1 SGHRS, CDR2 YFSETQ. Trimming removed 2 bases from V and 5 bases from J; junction bases left unmatched: 3. This chain's CDR3 is CASSFRGLDNEQFF. The CDR3 coding sequence is TGCGCCAGCAGCTTCAGGGGGCTGGACAATGAGCAGTTCTTC.

A few counts support this clonotype. The rearrangement links TRBV18 to TRBJ2-5, with D hard to call. CDR1 and CDR2 (germline): KGHSH, LQKENI. The length of the CDR3 is 16 residues. Trimming left V 5 bases short and J 4 bases short, with 20 bases between. The CDR3 spells CASSLVFRASGETQYF. The CDR3 nucleotides are TGTGCCAGCTCATTAGTTTTCCGGGCCTCTGGAGAGACCCAGTACTTC.

This clonotype was seen many times. The chain links TRBV20-1 to TRBJ1-6, with D possibly TRBD1 on 5 matching bases. From germline, CDR1 is DFQATT and CDR2 SNEGSKA (reference sequence). This CDR3 has 16 amino acids. The ends were cut back, 0 bases at V and 10 bases at J, with 19 bases in the middle. CDR3 sequence (DNA): TGCAGTGCTAGAGACCCCCAGGGAGGGTCGGAGTCACCCCTCCACTTT. Translated, it gives CSARDPQGGSESPLHF.

In this sample, this clonotype turned up a few times. V and J are TRBV7-9 and TRBJ2-1; 7 positions agree with TRBD1. CDR1 and CDR2 (germline): SEHNR, FQNEAQ (reference sequence). The CDR3 has 16 residues. With 2 bases clipped from V and 0 bases from J, the junction kept 4 bases outside the gene matches. The CDR3 DNA reads as TGTGCCAGCAGCTTAAGGCAGGGGGACTCCTACAATGAGCAGTTCTTC. Translating it yields CASSLRQGDSYNEQFF.

The chain uses TRBV28 and TRBJ2-1, with a weak D call TRBD2 (6 bases). The CDR3 is 15 amino acids. Trimming cost V 2 bases and J 4 bases, with 12 bases left between them. The V gene's germline CDR1 is MDHEN and CDR2 SYDVKM. This CDR3 reads CASSLRGLLYNEQFF. The CDR3 DNA follows: TGTGCCAGCAGTTTAAGGGGACTCCTGTACAATGAGCAGTTCTTC.

This sequence joins TRBV5-1 and TRBJ1-1; 7 bases are a match to TRBD1. The CDR3 has 13 amino acids. V lost 4 bases, J lost 3 bases, and 3 bases stayed unmatched. Germline V lookup: CDR1 SGHRS, CDR2 YFSETQ. The DNA of the CDR3 is TGCGCCAGCAGCACCGGGACAGACACTGAAGCTTTCTTT. This sequence encodes CASSTGTDTEAFF.

This clonotype was recorded at least ten times. This chain connects TRBV20-1 to TRBJ2-1, with 7 nucleotides matching TRBD1. The V and J ends lost 1 base and 2 bases, in that order; junction bases with no gene match: 8. Looked up from germline, CDR1 is DFQATT and CDR2 is SNEGSKA (reference sequence). The CDR3 has 16 residues. In DNA form, the CDR3 reads TGCAGTGCTAGAGCCCGCCCACAGGGGACCTACAATGAGCAGTTCTTC. It translates to CSARARPQGTYNEQFF.

This clonotype was detected many times. V and J are TRBV10-3 and TRBJ2-7; TRBD2 might be the D (5 bases). The CDR3 has 14 residues. The V gene lost 0 bases and the J gene lost 4 bases, with 10 bases spanning the gap. CDR1 ENHRY and CDR2 SYGVKD come from the germline V gene. CDR3 sequence reads: CAISESRAQYEQYF. CDR3 nucleotides: TGTGCCATCAGTGAGTCGAGGGCACAATACGAGCAGTACTTC.

Of note for this clonotype: This may be a read error, as it is one base from a much larger clone. The chain links TRBV28 to TRBJ1-4; D perhaps matches TRBD1 (6 bases). Germline CDR1 and CDR2: MDHEN and SYDVKM. The CDR3 has 14 residues. The CDR3, as DNA: TGTGCCAGCAGTGCAACTTCGACGGGGGCGGTAGGAGATTTT. Translating gives CASSATSTGAVGDF.

The rearrangement uses TRBV7-9 and TRBJ1-2; D not resolved. Trimming stripped 6 bases from V and 1 base from J, with 15 bases between. Germline loops: CDR1 SEHNR, CDR2 FQNEAQ (reference sequence). The CDR3 is 15 amino acids. CDR3 in amino acids: CASSNTNSYNYGYTF. The CDR3 DNA is TGTGCCAGCAGTAACACTAACTCCTATAACTATGGCTACACCTTC.

The sample holds many counts of this clonotype. The rearrangement uses TRBV15 and TRBJ2-3, with 7 bases identical to TRBD2. Per germline, CDR1 LNHNV and CDR2 YYDKDF (reference sequence). The length of the CDR3 is 15 residues. V gave up 4 bases and J gave up 0 bases; unmatched junction bases: 4. As DNA, the CDR3 is TGTGCCACCAGCACTAGAGCGGGAAGCACAGATACGCAGTATTTT. Translating it yields CATSTRAGSTDTQYF. The full variable domain, rest sourced from reference TRBV15 and TRBJ2-3, is DAMVIQNPRYQVTQFGKPVTLSCSQTLNHNVMYWYQQKSSQAPKLLFHYYDKDFNNEADTPDNFQSRRPNTSFCFLDIRSPGLGDTAMYLCATSTRAGSTDTQYFGPGTRLTVL.

This clonotype was observed many times. The chain has TRBV29-1 and TRBJ1-2; 8 bases are shared with TRBD1. This CDR3 has 12 residues. After removal of 7 bases from V and 4 bases from J, the junction contained 5 bases not matched to a gene. Germline V lookup: CDR1 SQVTM, CDR2 ANQGSEA. The DNA of the CDR3 is TGCAGCGGGGGACAGGCTGCCTATGGCTACACCTTC. It yields the protein CSGGQAAYGYTF.